The 12 T cell receptor beta chains presented below share a single source sample, sequenced in a study of blood T cell repertoires in COVID-19. The data were produced by immunoSEQ multiplex PCR, yet TCRdb's version contains in-frame clones alone and is incomplete. The table shows about 220,000 clones, with roughly 80% occurring only once. The specimen was PBMCs or T cells enriched from blood (not recorded which). These receptor sequences come from a woman aged 40 to 49 with acute COVID-19.

The chain joins TRBV11-2 to TRBJ2-7; possibly TRBD1 for D (5 bases). Germline lookup yields CDR1 SGHAT and CDR2 FQNNGV. The V end was cut by 4 bases, the J end by 2 bases, with 21 bases between. The CDR3 runs 17 residues. Here the CDR3 DNA reads TGTGCCAGCAGCTCTCCACTCCCGGACACAGGCACCTACGAGCAGTACTTC. Protein product: CASSSPLPDTGTYEQYF. Drawing the rest from reference TRBV11-2 and TRBJ2-7, the complete variable domain is EAGVAQSPRYKIIEKRQSVAFWCNPISGHATLYWYQQILGQGPKLLIQFQNNGVVDDSQLPKDRFSAERLKGVDSTLKIQPAKLEDSAVYLCASSSPLPDTGTYEQYFGPGTRLTVT.

The chain couples TRBV11-2 to TRBJ2-2, with D possibly being TRBD2 (6 bases). This CDR3 contains 15 residues. Trimming removed 4 bases at V and 2 bases at J, with 11 bases between. The germline gives CDR1 SGHAT, CDR2 FQNNGV. The DNA of the CDR3 is TGTGCCAGCAGCTCCGTAGCGGTAAACACCGGGGAGCTGTTTTTT. It is translated as CASSSVAVNTGELFF.

The CDR3 region has the DNA TGTGCCAGCTCACTTACCAGTGGCGGGAGTACGTACGAGCAGTACTTC. It specifies CASSLTSGGSTYEQYF. The chain joins TRBV18 to TRBJ2-7; the match to TRBD2 covers 7 bases. The CDR3 runs 16 residues. Per the germline V gene, CDR1 is KGHSH and CDR2 is LQKENI. V was clipped by 4 bases and J by 4 bases; unmatched bases: 13.

The chain is built from TRBV19 and TRBJ1-2, with a possible D match to TRBD1 (5 bases). The CDR3 runs to 12 residues. Trimming pared 2 bases from V and 6 bases from J, leaving 7 bases between. CDR1 and CDR2 from the germline V gene are LNHDA and SQIVND (reference sequence). The CDR3 loop is CASSIRGNGYTF. As DNA, the CDR3 is TGTGCCAGTAGTATAAGGGGAAATGGCTACACCTTC. Filled out from reference TRBV19 and TRBJ1-2, the complete variable domain reads DGGITQSPKYLFRKEGQNVTLSCEQNLNHDAMYWYRQDPGQGLRLIYYSQIVNDFQKGDIAEGYSVSREKKESFPLTVTSAQKNPTAFYLCASSIRGNGYTFGSGTRLTVV.

The rearrangement joins TRBV7-7 to TRBJ2-5; TRBD1 might be the D (5 bases). The V end lost 2 bases, the J end lost 5 bases, and 9 bases lay between the germline ends. Germline V gene lookup returns CDR1 SSHAT and CDR2 FNYEAQ (reference sequence). CDR3 size: 13 residues. The CDR3 bases are TGTGCCAGCAGCTTAAACCAGGGTGAGACCCAGTACTTC. It is translated as CASSLNQGETQYF.

The V call is TRBV14, the J call TRBJ2-1, with TRBD2 matching 11 bases. Germline V gives CDR1 SGHDN, CDR2 FVKESK. The length of the CDR3 is 15 residues. Germline trimming cut 5 bases from V and 5 bases from J; bases unmatched to any gene: 5. CDR3 sequence (DNA): TGTGCCAGCAGCAAACTAGCGGGAGTAAACAATGAGCAGTTCTTC. This gives the protein CASSKLAGVNNEQFF.

Concerning this clone itself: Other DNA sequences from this sample encode an identical CDR3 as well. This chain links TRBV18 with TRBJ2-3; weak D call: TRBD1 (5 bases). Trimming took 1 base from V and 0 from J, leaving 11 bases between them. CDR1 is KGHSH, CDR2 LQKENI, per germline. The CDR3 contains 16 residues. The CDR3 loop is CASSPLERGSTDTQYF. CDR3 DNA: TGTGCCAGCTCACCACTCGAAAGGGGAAGCACAGATACGCAGTATTTT.

Written as DNA, the CDR3 is TGTGCCGCTGAAGGGGGCGCAGGAAAGCCCCAGCATTTT. This gives the protein CAAEGGAGKPQHF. The chain uses TRBV28 and TRBJ1-5; 7 positions agree with TRBD1. The CDR3 totals 13 residues. J lost 8 bases, V lost 11 bases, and 12 bases had no gene match. CDR1 and CDR2 from the germline V gene are MDHEN and SYDVKM.

The CDR3 region is CASSLGGRPQHF. The CDR3 bases are TGTGCCAGCAGCTTAGGGGGCAGGCCCCAGCATTTT. V and J are TRBV7-9 and TRBJ1-5; D may be TRBD1 (5 bases). Between the trimmed V and J ends, which lost 1 base and 9 bases, there was a span of 7 bases. Germline CDR1 reads SEHNR; CDR2 reads FQNEAQ (reference sequence). This CDR3 has 12 residues.

This rearrangement joins TRBV10-3 to TRBJ2-2; TRBD1 matches 10 bases. The CDR3 consists of 13 residues. Germline lookup yields CDR1 ENHRY and CDR2 SYGVKD. V lost 10 bases, J lost 6 bases, and 5 bases stayed unmatched. CDR3 nucleotides: TGTGCCACCACCGGGACAGGGGCCGGGGAGCTGTTTTTT. Residues: CATTGTGAGELFF.

In DNA, the CDR3 is TGTGCCACTAGGACAGGGATGTCCCATGGCTACACCTTC. It codes for CATRTGMSHGYTF. The V and J genes are TRBV19 and TRBJ1-2; 8 nucleotides match TRBD1. Germline V gene sequence: CDR1 LNHDA, CDR2 SQIVND (reference sequence). The CDR3 contains 13 residues. The V and J ends lost 10 bases and 6 bases, in that order; junction bases with no gene match: 10.

CDR3 DNA sequence: TGCGCCAGCAGCCACAGCGGGAGTAGGGGCAATGAGCAGTTCTTC. Translating gives CASSHSGSRGNEQFF. V usage is TRBV5-1 and J usage is TRBJ2-1; 8 bases fit TRBD2. CDR1 and CDR2 from the germline V gene are SGHRS and YFSETQ. The CDR3 runs to 15 residues. Unmatched junction bases numbered 9, after V lost 4 bases and J lost 6 bases.